The TCR beta chain described here comes from a study of T cell changes during pregnancy in multiple sclerosis. The ends were cut back, 5 bases at V and 8 bases at J, with 13 bases in the middle. This CDR3 spans 14 amino acids. The germline V gene encodes CDR1 LNHDA and CDR2 SQIVND (reference sequence). Libraries were prepared by immunoSEQ multiplex PCR; TCRdb keeps only in-frame clonotypes and omits some of them. This table has 55,000 to 70,000 clones, 80% to 90% appearing once. Specimen: peripheral blood, collected in the first trimester of pregnancy. The chain carries TRBV19 and TRBJ1-6; D gene uncertain. The sequence came from a female donor with multiple sclerosis, enrolled in a pregnancy study. The CDR3 DNA reads as TGTGCCAGTAGTCGGCCCCGGCGGGATTCACCCCTCCACTTT. Its protein product is CASSRPRRDSPLHF.